The sequence of this T cell receptor (beta chain) was determined in a study of CD8 T cells in ankylosing spondylitis. Trimming shortened V by 8 bases and J by 3 bases, and 19 bases separated the two germline ends. The CDR3 sequence is 15 residues long. From germline, CDR1 is MNHEY and CDR2 SMNVEV (reference sequence). A few counts support this clonotype. Antigen: not known. One entry per CDR3 protein, called by TCRdb with MiXCR from the 5' RACE reads. The sample includes 350,000 or so distinct CDR3 sequences, 8% seen only once; the top ten take roughly 14%. Study conclusions and caveats: Prior work had noted some motif variants in reactive arthritis blood and synovial fluid. Ankylosing spondylitis blood seemed to carry a telltale TCR beta motif made of several highly homologous variants.

The material sequenced was blood, either unsorted or a sorted T cell fraction (not recorded which). The V and J genes are TRBV27 and TRBJ1-1, with a weak D call TRBD1 (5 bases). The source is a male donor with ankylosing spondylitis. The CDR3 bases are TGTGCCAGCGGACTGATCAGTAAGGGGTACACTGAAGCTTTCTTT. This translates into CASGLISKGYTEAFF.